These T cell receptor beta chains were read from a single sample in a study of graft-versus-host responses after intestinal transplantation. Their recognized antigens are unknown. Sequencing was performed with immunoSEQ multiplex PCR; in TCRdb, only in-frame clones are kept and a portion is missing. The sample has some 100,000 clones; 80% to 95% are singletons. The starting material was unstimulated CD8+ T cells sorted from spleen or lymph node cells, obtained before transplant. The receptors here all came from a human donor who was the organ donor for an intestinal transplant. The CDR3 runs from the conserved cysteine through the conserved F or W. The order of the fields is CDR3 length, V gene, J gene, D gene, clone size, CDR3 DNA, CDR3 protein. A D gene is named only where the DNA matches it firmly. The size entry is marked missing in some rows and otherwise reads once, few, many or a size class.

>15|TRBV6-5|TRBJ1-1|-|-
TGTGCCAGCAGTTACTCGCCCTCCTCGGACACTGAAGCTTTCTTT
CASSYSPSSDTEAFF
>14|TRBV6-1|TRBJ1-2|TRBD1|-
TGTGCCAGCAGTTGGGGGGACAGTCCTCGTGGCTACACCTTC
CASSWGDSPRGYTF
>12|TRBV6-4|TRBJ1-3|-|-
TGTGCCAGCAGACAGCCTGGAAACACCATATATTTT
CASRQPGNTIYF
>14|TRBV15|TRBJ2-5|TRBD2|few
TGTGCCACCAGCAGGCCGGGACTAGGGGAGACCCAGTACTTC
CATSRPGLGETQYF
>16|TRBV7-9|TRBJ2-1|TRBD2|-
TGTGCCAGCAGCTCCGGACTAGCGCCGTTGGGGGAAGATCAGTTCTTC
CASSSGLAPLGEDQFF
>11|TRBV5-6|TRBJ1-4|TRBD1|few
TGTGCCAGCAGCACCGACAGGGAAGAGTTTTTT
CASSTDREEFF
>13|TRBV5-6|TRBJ2-7|TRBD1|-
TGTGCCAGCAGCACCGGAACAGGGGTCGAGCAGTACTTC
CASSTGTGVEQYF
>13|TRBV13|TRBJ1-1|-|-
TGTGCCAGCAGCCTCAGGGGGAACACTGAAGCTTTCTTT
CASSLRGNTEAFF
>13|TRBV30|TRBJ1-1|TRBD1|-
TGTGCCTGGGGCATAACAGGGGGCACTGAAGCTTTCTTT
CAWGITGGTEAFF
>17|TRBV4-1|TRBJ2-3|TRBD2|-
TGCGCCAGCAGCCCGCCGGGACTAGCGTCTAGCACAGATACGCAGTATTTT
CASSPPGLASSTDTQYF
>14|TRBV5-6|TRBJ2-2|TRBD1|once
TGTGCCAGCCTACCCCAGGGGGTGACCGGGGAGCTGTTTTTT
CASLPQGVTGELFF
>16|TRBV10-3|TRBJ2-7|TRBD2|-
TGTGCCATCAGTGATCCGGGACTAGCATATTCCTACGAGCAGTACTTC
CAISDPGLAYSYEQYF
>14|TRBV2|TRBJ1-1|-|once
TGTGCCAGCAGTGAGGAGGGGCGCGCCACTGAAGCTTTCTTT
CASSEEGRATEAFF
>11|TRBV5-1|TRBJ2-7|-|-
TGCGCCAGCAGACAGGCCTACGAGCAGTACTTC
CASRQAYEQYF
>15|TRBV6-5|TRBJ2-2|-|-
TGTGCCAGCAGTTTTGAGACAATAAACACCGGGGAGCTGTTTTTT
CASSFETINTGELFF
>18|TRBV27|TRBJ2-1|TRBD2|-
TGTGCCAGCAGTTTAGAACTAGCGGGAGACGGTCTGGACAATGAGCAGTTCTTC
CASSLELAGDGLDNEQFF
>16|TRBV10-2|TRBJ2-2|-|-
TGCGCCAGCAGTGGCGAGGCATCCCAGAACACCGGGGAGCTGTTTTTT
CASSGEASQNTGELFF
>15|TRBV30|TRBJ2-1|-|-
TGTGCCTGGAGTGGAGCTAGCCTCTCCTACAATGAGCAGTTCTTC
CAWSGASLSYNEQFF
>15|TRBV13|TRBJ2-3|TRBD2|once
TGTGCCAGCAGCTTTCCAGTCCGCGGGGGGGATACGCAGTATTTT
CASSFPVRGGDTQYF
>14|TRBV6-1|TRBJ1-2|TRBD1|-
TGTGCCAGCAGTGACGTGGGACAGGTTTATGGCTACACCTTC
CASSDVGQVYGYTF
>19|TRBV11-2|TRBJ2-1|TRBD2|-
TGTGCCAGCAGCTTTTACCGCGGGACTAGCGGGGGTCGGCACAATGAGCAGTTCTTC
CASSFYRGTSGGRHNEQFF
>15|TRBV16|TRBJ1-2|TRBD1|-
TGTGCCAGCAGCCAGACAGGGGGCGTTAACTATGGCTACACCTTC
CASSQTGGVNYGYTF
>12|TRBV29-1|TRBJ2-2|-|-
TGCATCGCACAGGGGAACACCGGGGAGCTGTTTTTT
CIAQGNTGELFF
>16|TRBV28|TRBJ2-4|-|-
TGTGCCAGCAGTTTATTTTTCAGTTTGGCCAAAAACATTCAGTACTTC
CASSLFFSLAKNIQYF
>19|TRBV7-3|TRBJ2-3|-|-
TGTGCCAGCAGCGGAACCCTTACTATCGACCCCCTCCAGACAGATACGCAGTATTTT
CASSGTLTIDPLQTDTQYF
>13|TRBV25-1|TRBJ2-1|-|-
TGTGCCAGCAGTGGGGCTACATACAATGAGCAGTTCTTC
CASSGATYNEQFF
>12|TRBV27|TRBJ2-7|-|-
TGTGCCAGCAGCCTTCAGGGATACGAGCAGTACTTC
CASSLQGYEQYF
>14|TRBV7-2|TRBJ2-7|-|-
TGTGCCAGCAGCTTAAGAACCTGGCATTACGAGCAGTACTTC
CASSLRTWHYEQYF
>16|TRBV19|TRBJ2-2|-|once
TGTGCCAGTAGTATATGGTCGGACAGATACACCGGGGAGCTGTTTTTT
CASSIWSDRYTGELFF
>16|TRBV5-6|TRBJ1-1|-|-
TGTGCCAGCAGCTTGGGTCTTGCCTACCTGAACACTGAAGCTTTCTTT
CASSLGLAYLNTEAFF
>18|TRBV28|TRBJ1-1|TRBD1|-
TGTGCCAGCAGTTCCCCCATTCGTATGGGACAGCTGAACACTGAAGCTTTCTTT
CASSSPIRMGQLNTEAFF
>15|TRBV9|TRBJ1-1|TRBD1|-
TGTGCCAGCAGCGGGGGACAGGGCCCCGTCACTGAAGCTTTCTTT
CASSGGQGPVTEAFF
>17|TRBV19|TRBJ1-5|-|-
TGTGCCAGTAGTAGTTCGGGCCCGGGGAGGATCAATCAGCCCCAGCATTTT
CASSSSGPGRINQPQHF
>13|TRBV9|TRBJ1-2|TRBD1|once
TGTGCCAGCAGTAAAACCGGGACAGATGGCTACACCTTC
CASSKTGTDGYTF
>17|TRBV9|TRBJ2-3|TRBD2|once
TGTGCCAGCAGCACCAGAGTTAGCGGGAGGGACACAGATACGCAGTATTTT
CASSTRVSGRDTDTQYF
>16|TRBV11-1|TRBJ2-1|TRBD1|-
TGTGCCAGCAGCCTCGGACAGGGAAGATTTTCTAATGAGCAGTTCTTC
CASSLGQGRFSNEQFF
>12|TRBV2|TRBJ2-1|-|-
TGTGTCAGTGGGGCCCCCTACAATGAGCAGTTCTTC
CVSGAPYNEQFF
>17|TRBV7-9|TRBJ2-3|TRBD2|once
TGTGCCAGCAGCTTGGTAAACGGACTAGACAACACAGATACGCAGTATTTT
CASSLVNGLDNTDTQYF
>16|TRBV4-1|TRBJ2-1|-|-
TGCGCCAGCAGCCCAAGAGGAGGGGGCGCGGGTTGGGAGCAGTTCTTC
CASSPRGGGAGWEQFF
>16|TRBV7-9|TRBJ2-5|-|-
TGTGCCAGCAGCTCAGCCCCAGGGTTGAAACACGAGACCCAGTACTTC
CASSSAPGLKHETQYF
>11|TRBV25-1|TRBJ2-7|-|-
TGTGCCAGCAGTGTATCCTACGAGCAGTACTTC
CASSVSYEQYF